This TCR beta chain was identified during a study of blood T cell repertoires in COVID-19. Study background: The study drew acute and convalescent COVID-19 samples from the United States, Italy and Spain. T cells, B-cell-depleted T cells, or PBMCs supplied cDNA or gDNA.

V lost 7 bases and J lost 9, with 19 bases in between. The germline V gene has CDR1 LNHDA and CDR2 SQIVND (reference sequence). This CDR3 is 14 amino acids long. Original methodology: The authors estimated nucleated cell counts from reference gene primer amplification. The protocol was immunoSEQ multiplex PCR, while the TCRdb copy is restricted to in-frame clones and leaves out a portion. That table furnishes V, J and clone size, whereas the DNA furnished D and trimming. The table records 250,000 to 300,000 clones, around 90% of them present only once. Enrolled during active infection, Seattle patients were then followed longitudinally.

The sequence was collected from a woman aged 65 to 85 with COVID-19, enrolled during active disease. Sequenced sample: peripheral blood. The chain uses TRBV19 and TRBJ2-1; a weak D match, TRBD2 (6 bases). The CDR3 region is CASTPGTSRGEQFF. Written as DNA, the CDR3 is TGTGCCAGTACCCCCGGAACTAGCCGGGGTGAGCAGTTCTTC.